This is a list of T cell receptor beta chains from one sample in a study of T-cell reconstitution after alpha-beta-depleted transplantation in children. TCRdb re-derived calls from the PCR reads in MiXCR, one entry per CDR3 protein. Counted here are a few hundred thousand distinct CDR3 sequences, roughly 20% occurring once; the ten biggest clones make up 3.8%. The material sequenced was PBMCs from the stem cell graft donor, taken from the stem cell graft. These receptors came from a human donor who donated a stem cell graft to a child with acute myeloid leukemia. Each CDR3 is given with its conserved first and last residue.

>TRBJ2-3|TRBV12-3/TRBV12-4
CASRDFAGTDTQYF
>TRBJ1-1|TRBV29-1
CSVSPVLMNTEAFF
>TRBJ2-7|TRBV5-4
CASSLSSGRTGAYEQYF
>TRBJ2-5|TRBV5-1
CASSSRDYDETQYF
>TRBJ2-5|TRBV29-1
CSVGAGEETQYF
>TRBJ2-1|TRBV12-3/TRBV12-4
CASSLASSDEQFF
>TRBJ2-3|TRBV4-3
CASSRGQGGTDTQYF
>TRBJ2-3|TRBV7-9
CASRQVDTQYF
>TRBJ1-5|TRBV7-2
CASSLDRGGQPQHF
>TRBJ1-1|TRBV5-6
CASSSGLAPRTEAFF
>TRBJ2-5|TRBV6-5
CASSYSSPYQETQYF
>TRBJ1-2|TRBV5-1
CASSWTGGNYGYTF
>TRBJ2-3|TRBV29-1
CSVEVSSDTQYF
>TRBJ2-3|TRBV28
CASSLPRGRERTDTQYF
>TRBJ2-7|TRBV12-3/TRBV12-4
CASSLVRRYEQYF
>TRBJ1-5|TRBV15
CATSRDLGYNQPQHF
>TRBJ2-6|TRBV20-1
CSAREGTVSGANVLTF
>TRBJ2-3|TRBV20-1
CSARPPIGGRTDTQYF
>TRBJ2-7|TRBV18
CASSPGLAGGVGEQYF
>TRBJ2-1|TRBV28
CASSLISGNSYNEQFF
>TRBJ2-6|TRBV6-1
CASSRGSGPGANVLTF
>TRBJ2-7|TRBV5-1
CASSRSPDRGAYEQYF
>TRBJ2-2|TRBV27
CASITNTGELFF
>TRBJ2-7|TRBV4-1
CASSASGTGGSYEQYF
>TRBJ2-2|TRBV7-9
CASSLTFVLAGELFF
>TRBJ2-1|TRBV20-1
CSAGIGTSDYNEQFF
>TRBJ2-7|TRBV20-1
CSARTGVYEQYF
>TRBJ2-1|TRBV29-1
CSVIPGLDEQFF
>TRBJ2-3|TRBV5-1
CASSLASSTDTQYF
>TRBJ1-6|TRBV4-2
CASSQVMEGLGSPLHF